The T cell receptor beta chain under discussion was sequenced for a study of T cell responses to AZD1222 COVID-19 vaccine. V lost 1 base, J lost 1 base, and 14 bases lay in between. Germline values: CDR1 PRHDT, CDR2 FYEKMQ (reference sequence). The length of the CDR3 is 16 residues. Study-wide results and limits: Across the whole spike, CD4 TCRs peaked at regions 160-218 and 743-854. Donors skewed white British and female; clonal diversity was possibly underestimated. Two AZD1222 administrations were followed by greater Spike-specific TCR breadth and depth.

The repertoire was sequenced with immunoSEQ multiplex PCR; TCRdb's copy has only in-frame clones and lacks some. Of 65,000 to 70,000 clones listed, approximately 83% were seen once; the top ten hold roughly 6.5%. In the case of this clone: Its cognate antigen is unknown.

The chain is built from TRBV13 and TRBJ2-7, with D perhaps assigned TRBD1 or TRBD2 (6 bases each). The sample in question was peripheral blood, obtained 28 days after the second AZD1222 dose. The receptor comes from an adult who received the AZD1222 COVID-19 vaccine. For the CDR3, the DNA is TGTGCCAGCAGCTTAGTGATCGCGGGGACATCCTACGAGCAGTACTTC. It is translated as CASSLVIAGTSYEQYF.